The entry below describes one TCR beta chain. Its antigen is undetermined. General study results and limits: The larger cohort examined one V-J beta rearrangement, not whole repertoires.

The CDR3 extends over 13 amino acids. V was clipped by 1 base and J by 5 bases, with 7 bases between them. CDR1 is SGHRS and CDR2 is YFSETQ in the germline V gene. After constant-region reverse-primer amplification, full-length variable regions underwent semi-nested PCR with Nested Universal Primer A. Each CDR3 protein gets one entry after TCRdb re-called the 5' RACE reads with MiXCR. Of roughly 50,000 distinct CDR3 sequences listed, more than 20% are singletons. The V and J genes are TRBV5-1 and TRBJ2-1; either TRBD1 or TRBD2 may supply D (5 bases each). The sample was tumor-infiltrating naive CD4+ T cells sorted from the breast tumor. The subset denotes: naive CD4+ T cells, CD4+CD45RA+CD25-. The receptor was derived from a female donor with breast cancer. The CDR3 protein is CASSLRDDNEQFF. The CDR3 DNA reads TGCGCCAGCAGCTTGAGGGACGACAATGAGCAGTTCTTC.